This T cell receptor (beta chain) is drawn from a study of blood T cells in healthy people across ages. This clonotype was picked up a small number of times. A J-beta primer mix and a sample-barcoded 5' primer were used in a second PCR of about 6 to 12 cycles. The authors tagged each cDNA molecule using a template-switch adaptor with 12 random nucleotides. TCRdb reanalysed the 5' RACE reads using MiXCR and keeps one entry per CDR3 protein. Of 800,000 or so distinct CDR3 sequences listed, around a quarter are singletons. CDR3 length: 13 amino acids. The germline V and J ends were trimmed by 3 bases and 6 bases, with 12 bases remaining between them. In germline, CDR1 is LGHNA, CDR2 YNFKEQ. These data also formed part of another study, on T cells of mothers and their children. As that study records: Per 15 ul, 1.5 ug of RNA was used, with all extracted RNA going into cDNA synthesis. It was found that thymic selection shapes TCR recombination output similarly in related and unrelated pairs.

The source is a boy aged 5 to 17 in good health. Sequences were obtained from blood. The chain couples TRBV4-2 to TRBJ2-7; no firm D call. In DNA, the CDR3 is TGTGCCAGCAGCCATCGATCCCTCTCCGAGCAGTACTTC. This codes for CASSHRSLSEQYF.